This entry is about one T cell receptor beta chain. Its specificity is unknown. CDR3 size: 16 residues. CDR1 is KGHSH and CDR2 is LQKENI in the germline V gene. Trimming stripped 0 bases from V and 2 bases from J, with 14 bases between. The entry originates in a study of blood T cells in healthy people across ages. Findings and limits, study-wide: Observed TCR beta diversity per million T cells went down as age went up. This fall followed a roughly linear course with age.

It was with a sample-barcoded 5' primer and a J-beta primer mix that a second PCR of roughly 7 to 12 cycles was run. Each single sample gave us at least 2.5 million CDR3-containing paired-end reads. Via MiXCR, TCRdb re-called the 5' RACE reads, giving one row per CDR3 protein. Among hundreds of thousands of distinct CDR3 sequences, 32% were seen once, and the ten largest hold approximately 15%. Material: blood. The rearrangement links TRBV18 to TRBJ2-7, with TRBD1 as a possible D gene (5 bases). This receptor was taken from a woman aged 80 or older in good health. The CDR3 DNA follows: TGTGCCAGCTCACCACCGGACGCAGGGATAACCTACGAGCAGTACTTC. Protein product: CASSPPDAGITYEQYF.